A single sample gave rise to the 29 T cell receptor beta chains below, sequenced in a study of glioma-infiltrating T cells after dendritic cell vaccination. Sequencing used immunoSEQ multiplex PCR; TCRdb keeps in-frame clones, though not all of them. The sample yields more than 95,000 clones, around 90% seen once. As to time point: after dendritic cell vaccination, including at tumor progression/relapse. Material: blood, obtained after dendritic cell vaccination. These receptors were obtained from a human donor with glioblastoma.

The chain is built from TRBV7-9 and TRBJ2-3; TRBD2 is a possible D gene (5 bases). Trimming took off 6 bases at V and 0 bases at J, with 13 bases between the two ends. Looked up from germline, CDR1 is SEHNR and CDR2 is FQNEAQ (reference sequence). The CDR3 consists of 15 residues. As DNA, the CDR3 is TGTGCCAGCAGTGCCGACGGGGTTAGCACAGATACGCAGTATTTT. It is translated as CASSADGVSTDTQYF.

This chain uses TRBV4-1 with TRBJ1-5; 8 bases line up with TRBD1. Trimming at V came to 1 base and at J to 6 bases, leaving 2 bases not matched to a gene. CDR3 length equals 14 residues. Per germline, CDR1 MGHRA and CDR2 YSYEKL. The CDR3 here is CASSQGTGIQPQHF. DNA of the CDR3: TGCGCCAGCAGCCAAGGGACAGGGATTCAGCCCCAGCATTTT.

The genes are TRBV5-1 and TRBJ1-2, with 7 bases lining up with TRBD1. The CDR3 has 12 amino acids. Looked up from germline, CDR1 is SGHRS and CDR2 is YFSETQ. The V segment lost 0 bases and the J segment 10 bases; nucleotides outside the gene matches: 3. CDR3 sequence reads: CASSLEDRHYTF. The CDR3 DNA reads as TGCGCCAGCAGCTTGGAGGACAGGCACTACACCTTC.

The chain uses TRBV27 and TRBJ2-1; 7 bases agree with TRBD2. The CDR3 sequence is 16 residues long. Germline V gene sequence: CDR1 MNHEY, CDR2 SMNVEV (reference sequence). Trimming removed 6 bases from V and 0 bases from J; junction bases left unmatched: 8. Written as DNA, the CDR3 is TGTGCCAGCAGCTGGGCCGGGACTATCTCCTACAATGAGCAGTTCTTC. Protein: CASSWAGTISYNEQFF.

The V and J genes are TRBV19 and TRBJ1-5; D gene ambiguous. The CDR3 spans 13 residues. Germline CDR1 LNHDA, CDR2 SQIVND (reference sequence). Trimming stripped 1 base from V and 5 bases from J, with 6 bases between. CDR3 residues: CASSIVGDQPQHF. The CDR3 nucleotides read TGTGCCAGTAGTATAGTGGGAGATCAGCCCCAGCATTTT.

The rearrangement joins TRBV5-4 to TRBJ1-2; D is unclear. The CDR3 runs 15 residues. Per the germline V gene, CDR1 is SGHNT and CDR2 is YYREEE (reference sequence). Trimming took off 7 bases at V and 2 bases at J, with 18 bases between the two ends. CDR3 sequence (DNA): TGTGCCAGCCGATTTTGGACGGGAAACAACTATGGCTACACCTTC. Amino acids: CASRFWTGNNYGYTF.

The V gene is TRBV7-3, the J gene TRBJ2-5, with D maybe TRBD1 (6 bases). The CDR3 covers 13 residues. CDR1 SGHTA and CDR2 FQGTGA come from the germline V gene. V was trimmed by 6 bases and J by 1 base, leaving 9 bases between them. The chain's CDR3 is CASSPGVQETQYF. The CDR3 coding sequence is TGTGCCAGCAGTCCAGGGGTCCAAGAGACCCAGTACTTC. Supplemented by reference TRBV7-3 and TRBJ2-5, the full variable domain reads GAGVSQTPSNKVTEKGKYVELRCDPISGHTALYWYRQSLGQGPEFLIYFQGTGAADDSGLPNDRFFAVRPEGSVSTLKIQRTERGDSAVYLCASSPGVQETQYFGPGTRLLVL.

The chain combines TRBV11-2 with TRBJ2-3; 14 bases are a match to TRBD2. This CDR3 spans 18 amino acids. Germline lookup yields CDR1 SGHAT and CDR2 FQNNGV. V lost 1 base, J lost 1 base, and 4 bases stayed unmatched. Here the CDR3 reads CASSLVGTSGGGTDTQYF. In DNA, the CDR3 is TGTGCCAGCAGCTTAGTAGGGACTAGCGGGGGTGGCACAGATACGCAGTATTTT.

The V gene is TRBV7-3, the J gene TRBJ2-7; D is possibly TRBD2 (6 bases). The CDR3 has 13 residues. Germline V gives CDR1 SGHTA, CDR2 FQGTGA. The ends were cut back, 4 bases at V and 5 bases at J, with 12 bases in the middle. CDR3 bases: TGTGCCAGCAGCTCAAGACTAGGAAACGAGCAGTACTTC. This translates into CASSSRLGNEQYF.

This chain joins TRBV5-4 and TRBJ1-1; no reliable D call. The CDR3 extends over 13 amino acids. CDR1 and CDR2 (germline): SGHNT, YYREEE (reference sequence). V was pared by 4 bases and J by 0 bases, with 7 bases between. DNA of the CDR3: TGTGCCAGCAGCGGGCCGATGAACACTGAAGCTTTCTTT. This codes for CASSGPMNTEAFF.

J is TRBJ1-3 and V is TRBV10-3; 8 nucleotides line up with TRBD1. This CDR3 has 16 residues. After removal of 6 bases from V and 0 bases from J, the junction contained 7 bases not matched to a gene. The germline V gene encodes CDR1 ENHRY and CDR2 SYGVKD. The CDR3: CAIRDRATSSGNTIYF. The CDR3 bases are TGTGCCATCAGGGACAGGGCGACGAGCTCTGGAAACACCATATATTTT.

This chain uses TRBV6-5 with TRBJ2-1; 10 nucleotides line up with TRBD2. Losses at the gene ends were 5 bases for V and 8 bases for J; bases not matched to a gene: 9. This CDR3 has 15 amino acids. Germline CDR1 reads MNHEY; CDR2 reads SVGAGI. In DNA form, the CDR3 reads TGTGCCAGCAGTCCCTTTCTAGCGGGGGTCGATGAGCAGTTCTTC. Translated: CASSPFLAGVDEQFF.

V is TRBV7-8 and J is TRBJ2-5; 11 nucleotides match TRBD1. CDR3 length: 15 amino acids. The germline V gene encodes CDR1 SGHVS and CDR2 FQNEAQ. V was clipped by 4 bases and J by 4 bases; unmatched bases: 5. The CDR3 nucleotides read TGTGCCAGCAGCTCCCGGGACAGGGGGATAGAGACCCAGTACTTC. Its protein product is CASSSRDRGIETQYF.

This chain joins TRBV28 and TRBJ2-7; TRBD2 agrees at 7 bases. V lost 1 base and J lost 3; bases outside the gene matches: 3. Germline-derived CDR1 and CDR2 are MDHEN and SYDVKM. This CDR3 has 14 residues. This chain's CDR3 is CASSLSPSGYEQYF. CDR3 nucleotides: TGTGCCAGCAGTTTATCGCCTAGCGGCTACGAGCAGTACTTC.

The chain employs TRBV19 and TRBJ2-1; 7 nucleotides line up with TRBD1. J lost 0 bases, V lost 6 bases, and 5 bases had no gene match. The CDR3 is made up of 15 amino acids. The germline V gene has CDR1 LNHDA and CDR2 SQIVND (reference sequence). In nucleotides, the CDR3 is TGTGCCAGTAGCGGCCGGGACAGCTCCTACAATGAGCAGTTCTTC. The encoded protein is CASSGRDSSYNEQFF. Looking up the rest from reference TRBV19 and TRBJ2-1 gives the full variable domain: DGGITQSPKYLFRKEGQNVTLSCEQNLNHDAMYWYRQDPGQGLRLIYYSQIVNDFQKGDIAEGYSVSREKKESFPLTVTSAQKNPTAFYLCASSGRDSSYNEQFFGPGTRLTVL.

This clone has only a few counts. J is TRBJ2-7 and V is TRBV25-1, with D possibly being TRBD2 (6 bases). Germline CDR1 and CDR2: MGHDK and SYGVNS. V shed 4 bases and J shed 6 bases, with 13 bases lying between them. CDR3 length: 13 residues. This CDR3 reads CASSGGASAEQYF. The CDR3 DNA follows: TGTGCCAGCAGTGGAGGAGCTAGCGCCGAGCAGTACTTC.

The V call is TRBV9, the J call TRBJ2-3, with 13 bases that match TRBD2. Germline V lookup: CDR1 SGDLS, CDR2 YYNGEE. This CDR3 is built from 16 residues. J gave up 4 bases and V 0 bases, and 2 bases lay outside the gene matches. The CDR3 sequence is CASSVELAGGSDTQYF. The CDR3 region has the DNA TGTGCCAGCAGCGTAGAACTAGCGGGGGGGTCAGATACGCAGTATTTT.

V and J are TRBV6-6 and TRBJ1-6; possibly TRBD1 for D (5 bases). The germline V and J ends were trimmed by 2 bases and 9 bases, with 14 bases remaining between them. The germline CDR1 and CDR2 sequences are MNHNY and SVGAGI (reference sequence). The CDR3 length is 15 residues. The CDR3 spells CASSYDRSRGSPLHF. CDR3 DNA: TGTGCCAGCAGTTACGACCGATCTAGGGGTTCACCCCTCCACTTT.

The V and J genes are TRBV29-1 and TRBJ1-1; 7 bases fit TRBD1. The CDR3 loop spans 14 amino acids. Per germline, CDR1 SQVTM and CDR2 ANQGSEA. V gave up 5 bases and J gave up 1 base; unmatched junction bases: 7. CDR3 in amino acids: CSVHDGQENTEAFF. In DNA form, the CDR3 reads TGCAGCGTTCACGACGGACAGGAGAACACTGAAGCTTTCTTT.

The J gene is TRBJ1-2, the V gene TRBV9; D is undetermined. Germline V CDR1 and CDR2: SGDLS, YYNGEE. The CDR3 runs 17 residues. Trimming took off 0 bases at V and 3 bases at J, with 18 bases between the two ends. Here the CDR3 reads CASSVGGASPSYYGYTF. The CDR3 DNA reads as TGTGCCAGCAGCGTAGGAGGAGCATCTCCAAGTTACTATGGCTACACCTTC.

The gene calls are TRBV18 and TRBJ2-2; the D is unclear. With 3 bases removed from V and 4 bases from J, the gap between germline ends came to 6 bases. The length of the CDR3 is 13 residues. The germline gives CDR1 KGHSH, CDR2 LQKENI. The CDR3 reads CASSPPGTGELFF. CDR3 nucleotide sequence: TGTGCCAGCTCACCTCCGGGCACCGGGGAGCTGTTTTTT.

The CDR3 here is CASSFQSGRDTGELFF. The CDR3 DNA reads TGCGCCAGCAGCTTTCAAAGCGGGAGGGACACCGGGGAGCTGTTTTTT. The chain recombines TRBV5-1 with TRBJ2-2, with 10 bases aligning to TRBD2. The junction had 4 bases not matched to a gene; V was cut back by 2 bases and J by 3 bases. In germline, CDR1 is SGHRS, CDR2 YFSETQ. The CDR3 spans 16 residues.

The chain uses TRBV28 and TRBJ2-7, with 9 positions matching TRBD1. Germline V gives CDR1 MDHEN, CDR2 SYDVKM. The CDR3 has 15 residues. With 2 bases clipped from V and 5 bases from J, the junction kept 7 bases outside the gene matches. CDR3 DNA: TGTGCCAGCAGTTTAAGTGGGACAGGGTTCCACGAGCAGTACTTC. It is translated as CASSLSGTGFHEQYF.

The rearrangement joins TRBV12-5 to TRBJ1-1, with D possibly being TRBD1 (6 bases). V lost 7 bases and J lost 1, with 16 bases in between. Germline V CDR1 and CDR2: LGHNT, FRNRAP. CDR3 length equals 15 residues. In nucleotides, the CDR3 is TGTGCTAGTGCTTTCGTATACAGGGAGAACACTGAAGCTTTCTTT. Amino acid sequence: CASAFVYRENTEAFF.

This rearrangement joins TRBV5-1 to TRBJ2-7; 8 bases are shared with TRBD1. Germline V CDR1 and CDR2: SGHRS, YFSETQ. Trimming took 0 bases from V and 7 from J; bases not matched to a gene: 6. This CDR3 has 14 residues. CDR3 region: CASSLDDRGGEQYF. The CDR3 DNA follows: TGCGCCAGCAGCTTGGACGACAGGGGCGGGGAGCAGTACTTC. Full variable domain (rest looked up from reference TRBV5-1 and TRBJ2-7): KAGVTQTPRYLIKTRGQQVTLSCSPISGHRSVSWYQQTPGQGLQFLFEYFSETQRNKGNFPGRFSGRQFSNSRSEMNVSTLELGDSALYLCASSLDDRGGEQYFGPGTRLTVT.

The chain employs TRBV6-1 and TRBJ1-5; TRBD1 might be the D (6 bases). The CDR3 totals 13 residues. The germline gives CDR1 MNHNS, CDR2 SASEGT. Trimming shortened V by 2 bases and J by 13 bases, and 15 bases separated the two germline ends. This CDR3 reads CASSERLGTGQHF. Written as DNA, the CDR3 is TGTGCCAGCAGTGAACGATTAGGTACAGGGCAGCATTTT.

This chain joins TRBV18 and TRBJ2-1; 7 bases agree with TRBD1. The V gene end was trimmed by 3 bases and the J gene end by 5 bases; junction bases not matched to a gene: 4. Germline assignment: CDR1 KGHSH and CDR2 LQKENI. The CDR3 runs 14 residues. This CDR3 is CASSPPTGNNEQFF. The CDR3 nucleotides are TGTGCCAGCTCACCTCCGACAGGGAACAATGAGCAGTTCTTC.

The V call is TRBV4-1, the J call TRBJ1-1; 8 bases are shared with TRBD1. V was clipped by 4 bases and J by 6 bases; unmatched bases: 16. The CDR3 loop spans 17 amino acids. CDR1 and CDR2 from the germline V gene are MGHRA and YSYEKL. The CDR3 DNA sequence: TGCGCCAGCAGCCGCTCAAGAATCCGGACAGGGAATGCTGAAGCTTTCTTT. Protein sequence: CASSRSRIRTGNAEAFF.

This clone was observed once. The chain couples TRBV7-9 to TRBJ1-1; a possible D gene is TRBD1 (6 bases). The CDR3 extends over 12 amino acids. The germline V and J ends were trimmed by 5 bases and 8 bases, with 12 bases remaining between them. CDR1 SEHNR and CDR2 FQNEAQ come from the germline V gene (reference sequence). The CDR3 DNA reads TGTGCCAGCAGCCGGGACACCCACGAAGCTTTCTTT. This codes for CASSRDTHEAFF.